The clone carrying this T cell receptor (beta chain) was observed a few times. Its antigen is unknown. This sample was taken from a study of cytotoxic CD8 clonotypes in ibrutinib-treated CLL. Study in general: About 25 partial and 2 complete responses; at median 68 months, 14 remitted, around 12 progressed. Study-level points and caveats: Baseline-level clonality went beyond age-matched healthy donors and moved in step with circulating CD8+ T-cell counts. The study found public clonotypes uncommon, contracting or stable on treatment.

Depths of 1 in 200,000 to 1 in 1 million T cells were the sequencing target. Libraries were prepared by immunoSEQ multiplex PCR; TCRdb keeps only in-frame clonotypes and omits some of them. The sample contains about 49,000 clones, about half of which appear only once. The TCR comes from a human donor with chronic lymphocytic leukemia. The sample here was PBMCs, taken after 12 months of ibrutinib treatment.

The CDR3 DNA is TGTGCCAGTAGTCCGTCCTCCAACAGCGGGGGGTTCTTC. As protein: CASSPSSNSGGFF. The chain carries TRBV19 and TRBJ2-1; TRBD2 agrees at 8 bases. J was trimmed by 15 bases and V by 5 bases; bases with no gene match: 12. The CDR3 is 13 residues long. From germline, CDR1 is LNHDA and CDR2 SQIVND (reference sequence).